This T cell receptor (beta chain) was identified in a study of T cell responses to AZD1222 COVID-19 vaccine. General observations from the study: The breadth and depth of Spike-specific TCRs increased once two AZD1222 doses had been given. Among spike-specific TCRs, nearly half reportedly target unmutated variant regions.

This CDR3 is built from 14 residues. Germline CDR1 reads SGDLS; CDR2 reads YYNGEE. V was cut by 2 bases and J by 9 bases, with 12 bases left in between. Of note for this clone: Its antigen is undetermined.

Libraries were prepared by immunoSEQ multiplex PCR; TCRdb keeps only in-frame clonotypes and omits some of them. The sample has roughly 120,000 clones; approximately 86% are singletons. The receptor comes from an adult who received the AZD1222 COVID-19 vaccine. Here the sequenced sample was peripheral blood, taken 28 days after the second AZD1222 dose. J is TRBJ1-6 and V is TRBV9, with D tentatively TRBD1 (5 bases). The CDR3: CASSVRGIGSPLHF. CDR3 sequence (DNA): TGTGCCAGCAGCGTCCGGGGCATCGGTTCACCCCTCCACTTT.